This T cell receptor beta chain was profiled in a study of patients and donors after allogeneic stem cell transplantation. Trimming took off 3 bases at V and 3 bases at J, with 14 bases between the two ends. Germline V lookup: CDR1 LGHNA, CDR2 YNFKEQ. CDR3 length equals 15 residues. One entry per CDR3 protein, called by TCRdb with MiXCR from the RT-PCR reads. The table shows about a million distinct CDR3 sequences, with about 20% occurring only once. The origin of this receptor is a human donor who was either an allogeneic HSCT recipient or a stem cell or donor lymphocyte infusion donor (not recorded which). It is not recorded whose cells these are; they may come from a transplant donor. This chain uses TRBV4-2 with TRBJ1-1; D is uncertain. Sequenced material: blood, either unsorted or a sorted T cell fraction (not recorded which). The CDR3 nucleotides read TGTGCCAGCAGCCAGCTAAATCAGGAGTACACTGAAGCTTTCTTT. Protein product: CASSQLNQEYTEAFF.